The entry below describes one T cell receptor beta chain. The germline gives CDR1 MNHEY, CDR2 SMNVEV (reference sequence). Trimming pared 5 bases from V and 4 bases from J, leaving 8 bases between. This CDR3 has 13 amino acids. As processed by the authors: From reference gene primer amplification, estimates of nucleated cell counts were derived. Some clones are missing from TCRdb's copy, which holds only in-frame ones; the method was immunoSEQ multiplex PCR. V and J calls and clone size are those listed in that table; D and trimming were worked out from the DNA. The sample lists 170,000 or so clones, 83% seen once, with less than 2% in the top ten. The sample comes from a study of blood T cell repertoires in COVID-19. On the study more broadly: COVID-19 samples collected from the United States, Italy and Spain covered acute and convalescent phases. T cells, B-cell-depleted T cells, or PBMCs provided the cDNA or gDNA that served as material.

The chain couples TRBV27 to TRBJ1-4; D not resolved. This TCR was recovered from a human donor in a cohort sampled during active COVID-19. Sequenced: peripheral blood. CDR3 bases: TGTGCCAGCAGTACCCCCGGTAATGAAAAACTGTTTTTT. Protein: CASSTPGNEKLFF.